These T cell receptor beta chains were read from a single sample in a study of breast tumors, draining lymph nodes, adjacent tissues. TCRdb processed the multiplex PCR reads anew with MiXCR; each CDR3 protein has one entry. Of some 150,000 distinct CDR3 sequences listed, 33% are singletons. What was sequenced was axillary lymph node tissue. The receptors originated from a female donor with breast cancer. Some clones in this sample may be carry-over from other donors' samples. CDR3s include the opening cysteine and the closing phenylalanine or tryptophan. The D gene is left open where the match is weak. Clone size is given for some rows only: seen once, a few or many times, or a class if the clone is expanded.

D	V	size	J	DNA	CDR3
TRBD1	TRBV28	many	TRBJ2-7	TGTGCCAGCAGCCCTTCCCGGGACAGCTTCTCCTACGAGCAGTACTTC	CASSPSRDSFSYEQYF
TRBD1	TRBV24-1	many	TRBJ1-4	TGTGCCACCAGTGACCGGGACAGGGGGTCGAAGTTTAATGAAAAACTGTTTTTT	CATSDRDRGSKFNEKLFF
-	TRBV6-2/TRBV6-3	many	TRBJ1-5	TGTGCCAGCACCCGCCAGACGACAGGCGGGTGGAATCAGCCCCAGCATTTT	CASTRQTTGGWNQPQHF
TRBD1	TRBV11-2	few	TRBJ2-7	TGTGCCAGCAGCCCGGGACAGCCTTCCGAGCAGTACTTC	CASSPGQPSEQYF
TRBD2	TRBV20-1	many	TRBJ2-1	TGCAGTGCTGGAAGCGGGGGGGCTCCCTACAATGAGCAGTTCTTC	CSAGSGGAPYNEQFF
TRBD1	TRBV20-1	many	TRBJ1-6	TGCAGTGCTAGATCCCGTTCCGGGACAGTGTATTCACCCCTCCACTTT	CSARSRSGTVYSPLHF
-	TRBV28	-	TRBJ2-3	TGTGCCAGCAGTTCCCCGATGGCGGGGAGCACAGATACGCAGTATTTT	CASSSPMAGSTDTQYF
TRBD1	TRBV3-1	many	TRBJ2-7	TGTGCCAGCTCCAGGGGGCGCAACGAGCAGTACTTC	CASSRGRNEQYF
TRBD1	TRBV20-1	few	TRBJ1-1	TGCAGTGCTAGAGACAGGGGGACTCTCAACACTGAAGCTTTCTTT	CSARDRGTLNTEAFF
TRBD2	TRBV6-6	-	TRBJ2-7	TGTGCCAGCTGGCGGGAGGGATTCTACGAGCAGTACTTC	CASWREGFYEQYF
-	TRBV6-2/TRBV6-3	few	TRBJ2-1	TGTGCCAGCAGTCAGCCGACTAGTGTCGCGTATGAGCAGTTCTTC	CASSQPTSVAYEQFF
-	TRBV2	many	TRBJ1-6	TGTGCCATCTCTCAGGGCTTGTATAATTCACCCCTCCACTTT	CAISQGLYNSPLHF
-	TRBV5-8	-	TRBJ2-2	TGTGCCAGCAGCTTATACAGGGCAACCGGGGAGCTGTTTTTT	CASSLYRATGELFF
-	TRBV7-9	few	TRBJ1-2	TGTGCCAGCAGCTTACCCGGCCTGACCTATGGCTACACCTTC	CASSLPGLTYGYTF
-	TRBV6-4	many	TRBJ2-7	TGTGCCAGCAGTGAATCTAGCGTAGCCGAGCAGTACTTC	CASSESSVAEQYF
TRBD2	TRBV15	-	TRBJ2-3	TGTGCCACCAGCAGAGCTAGCGGTAGCACAGATACGCAGTATTTT	CATSRASGSTDTQYF
TRBD1	TRBV14	-	TRBJ2-7	TGTGCCAGCAGCCGCACACCGGGACAGGGCATCTACGAGCAGTACTTC	CASSRTPGQGIYEQYF
TRBD1	TRBV7-2	many	TRBJ2-3	TGTGCCAGCAGCTTAAGGGGGACAGGGGGCACAGATACGCAGTATTTT	CASSLRGTGGTDTQYF
TRBD1	TRBV27	many	TRBJ2-1	TGTGCCAGCAGTCCCAGGGACAGGGGGCTGCTCTTC	CASSPRDRGLLF
TRBD2	TRBV7-8	many	TRBJ2-7	TGTGCCAGCAGCATCCTCTCGGGGCGGGGGAGCTCCTACGAGCAGTACTTC	CASSILSGRGSSYEQYF
-	TRBV2	-	TRBJ2-1	TGTGCCAGCAAACCTAGCAGCTTGAGGTCACCAAACTCCTACAATGAGCAGTTCTTC	CASKPSSLRSPNSYNEQFF
-	TRBV6-5	many	TRBJ2-7	TGTGCCAGCAAAATTGGGGGACTCGGGAACTACGAGCAGTACTTC	CASKIGGLGNYEQYF
TRBD1	TRBV7-2	many	TRBJ2-7	TGTGCCAGCAGCCCCCGGACAGGGCCCATGGTTCACGAGCAGTACTTC	CASSPRTGPMVHEQYF
-	TRBV27	-	TRBJ2-3	TGTGCCAGCACATCTCGGCTAGCTGGCACAGATACGCAGTATTTT	CASTSRLAGTDTQYF
-	TRBV12-3/TRBV12-4	many	TRBJ2-2	TGTGCCAGCAGTTTTCGGGGGAGCGGTTTGGCCGGGGAGCTGTTTTTT	CASSFRGSGLAGELFF
-	TRBV6-2/TRBV6-3	many	TRBJ1-2	TGTGCCAGCAGCCAAGGACAGATCCTTCTCCTTGGCTACACCTTC	CASSQGQILLLGYTF
-	TRBV7-9	-	TRBJ2-3	TGTGCCAGCAATTCCGCCCGGACAGATACGCAGTATTTT	CASNSARTDTQYF
TRBD1	TRBV28	many	TRBJ1-5	TGTGCCAGCAGTTTTGGACAGGGGGCAAAGCAGCCCCAGCATTTT	CASSFGQGAKQPQHF
TRBD1	TRBV6-5	many	TRBJ2-7	TGTGCCAGCAGTAACGACAGGGGGATCCACGAGCAGTACTTC	CASSNDRGIHEQYF
-	TRBV20-1	-	TRBJ2-3	TGCAGTGCTAGGGCAGGGGGGTACACAGATACGCAGTATTTT	CSARAGGYTDTQYF
-	TRBV10-3	-	TRBJ2-7	TGTGCCATCAGTGAGTCGACGGGGGCGGGGGACGAGCAGTACTTC	CAISESTGAGDEQYF
TRBD2	TRBV7-9	-	TRBJ2-7	TGTGCCAGCAGCCCCGGCGGTAGCGGGAAGCAGTACTTC	CASSPGGSGKQYF
-	TRBV6-1	many	TRBJ2-7	TGTGCCACCTTCTCACGCGGAGGGTCCTACGAGCAGTACTTC	CATFSRGGSYEQYF
-	TRBV4-1	once	TRBJ2-1	TGCGCCAGCAGCCAAGAGTCGGCCAGAGGGCCGAAATACAATGAGCAGTTCTTC	CASSQESARGPKYNEQFF
-	TRBV27	many	TRBJ1-6	TGTGCCAGCAGGCACCCTCGGCCCGGGGGGCACTCACCCCTCCACTTT	CASRHPRPGGHSPLHF
-	TRBV29-1	-	TRBJ2-2	TGCAGCGTACGGAGAACCGGGGAGCTGTTTTTT	CSVRRTGELFF
TRBD1	TRBV4-3	many	TRBJ2-2	TGCGCCAGCAGCCAAGGGATATCCGCAGGGGGCGCGAACACCGGGGAGCTGTTTTTT	CASSQGISAGGANTGELFF
-	TRBV20-1	-	TRBJ1-2	TGCAGTGCTAGAGCTCTAGACCGCCGAGGCTACACCTTC	CSARALDRRGYTF
-	TRBV20-1	many	TRBJ1-6	TGCAGTGCTAGGGTGGTGGATCGAGGCTCCTATAATTCACCCCTCCACTTT	CSARVVDRGSYNSPLHF
TRBD1	TRBV20-1	many	TRBJ2-1	TGCAGTCCAAAGGACAGGGTTATCAACAATGAGCAGTTCTTC	CSPKDRVINNEQFF
-	TRBV20-1	many	TRBJ2-7	TGCAGCGCCTCAGAAGACTCCTACGAGCAGTACTTC	CSASEDSYEQYF
-	TRBV20-1	once	TRBJ2-2	TGCAATGCAGCCCGGCAGGCGAACACCGGGGGGCTGTTTTTT	CNAARQANTGGLFF
-	TRBV28	-	TRBJ2-5	TGTGCCAGCAGTTTACGAAATCGGGAGACCCAGTACTTC	CASSLRNRETQYF
-	TRBV2	-	TRBJ1-6	TGTGCCAGCAGGACAGGCTCCTATAATTCACCCCCCCACTTT	CASRTGSYNSPPHF
TRBD1	TRBV20-1	-	TRBJ2-7	TGCAGTGCTAGATGCCGGGACAGGGATTCCGAGCAGTACTTC	CSARCRDRDSEQYF
-	TRBV10-3	-	TRBJ2-7	TGTGCCATCAGGGGACAAGCCGAGCAGTACTTC	CAIRGQAEQYF
TRBD2	TRBV27	-	TRBJ2-1	TGTGCCAGCAGTTTTTGGGGACTAACGGGTGATGAGCAGTTCTTC	CASSFWGLTGDEQFF
TRBD1	TRBV5-1	many	TRBJ1-5	TGCGCCAGCAGCTTGAATGGACAGGGGTCGGATCAGCCCCAGCATTTT	CASSLNGQGSDQPQHF
-	TRBV14	-	TRBJ2-5	TGTGCCAGCAGCCAAGTCCGGACTGGGGCAAAAGGGACCCAGTGCTTC	CASSQVRTGAKGTQCF
TRBD1	TRBV6-1	-	TRBJ1-2	TGTGCCAGCACTACAGGGGGGGCTTCTGGAAACACCTTC	CASTTGGASGNTF